This T cell receptor beta chain was sequenced during a study of PD-1 blockade in mismatch repair-deficient tumors. Study-wide points: Tumor-resident clones, often absent from pretreatment blood, expanded after pembrolizumab and then contracted.

Germline CDR1 reads SGHAT; CDR2 reads FQNNGV. Losses at the gene ends were 4 bases for V and 3 bases for J; bases not matched to a gene: 2. This CDR3 has 14 residues. Libraries were prepared by immunoSEQ multiplex PCR; TCRdb keeps only in-frame clonotypes and omits some of them. The data hold about 79,000 clones, with approximately 81% observed a single time. Note on this clone: Antigen specificity is unknown.

The TCR-sequenced patients were three responders to pembrolizumab. The sample was peripheral blood, taken 44 weeks after starting pembrolizumab. The chain joins TRBV11-2 to TRBJ1-3, with 8 nucleotides matching TRBD1. This receptor was obtained from an adult with mismatch repair-deficient cancer. CDR3: CASSSGGIGNTIYF. The CDR3 DNA reads as TGTGCCAGCAGCTCAGGGGGCATTGGAAACACCATATATTTT.